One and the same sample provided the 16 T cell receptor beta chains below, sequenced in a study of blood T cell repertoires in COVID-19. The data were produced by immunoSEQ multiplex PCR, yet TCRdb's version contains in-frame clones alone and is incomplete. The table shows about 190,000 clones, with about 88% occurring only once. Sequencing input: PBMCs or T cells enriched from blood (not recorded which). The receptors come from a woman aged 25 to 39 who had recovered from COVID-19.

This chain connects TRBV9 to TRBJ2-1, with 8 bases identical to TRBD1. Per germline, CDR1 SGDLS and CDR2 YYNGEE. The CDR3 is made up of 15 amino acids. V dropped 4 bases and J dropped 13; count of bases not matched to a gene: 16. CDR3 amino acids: CASSPALDREIRQFF. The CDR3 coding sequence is TGTGCCAGCAGCCCGGCGTTGGACAGGGAGATTAGACAGTTCTTC. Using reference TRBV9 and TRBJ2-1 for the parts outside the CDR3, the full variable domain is DSGVTQTPKHLITATGQRVTLRCSPRSGDLSVYWYQQSLDQGLQFLIQYYNGEERAKGNILERFSAQQFPDLHSELNLSSLELGDSALYFCASSPALDREIRQFFGPGTRLTVL.

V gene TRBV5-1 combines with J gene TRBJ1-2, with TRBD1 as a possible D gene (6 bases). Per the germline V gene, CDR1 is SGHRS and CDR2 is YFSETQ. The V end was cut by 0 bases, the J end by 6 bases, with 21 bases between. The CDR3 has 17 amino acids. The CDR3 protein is CASSLDRASLRSDGYTF. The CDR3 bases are TGCGCCAGCAGCTTGGACAGGGCAAGTTTAAGATCCGATGGCTACACCTTC.

In nucleotides, the CDR3 is TGTGCCAGCAGCTTAGATCCAGGCTATGGCTACACCTTC. It is translated as CASSLDPGYGYTF. The chain combines TRBV11-2 with TRBJ1-2, with D uncertain. Germline values: CDR1 SGHAT, CDR2 FQNNGV. The CDR3 is 13 amino acids. The V and J ends lost 0 bases and 4 bases respectively, with 6 bases between them.

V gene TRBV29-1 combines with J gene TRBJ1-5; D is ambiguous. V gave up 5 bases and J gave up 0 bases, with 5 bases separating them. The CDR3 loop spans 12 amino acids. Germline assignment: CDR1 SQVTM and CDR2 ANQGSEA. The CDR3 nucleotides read TGCAGCGTTCAGATTAGCAATCAGCCCCAGCATTTT. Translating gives CSVQISNQPQHF.

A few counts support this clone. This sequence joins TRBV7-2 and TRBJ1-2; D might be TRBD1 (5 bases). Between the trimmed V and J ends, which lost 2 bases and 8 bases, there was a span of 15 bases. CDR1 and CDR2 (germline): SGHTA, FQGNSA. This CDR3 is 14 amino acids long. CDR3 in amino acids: CASSLLRQGGGYTF. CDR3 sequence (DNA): TGTGCCAGCAGCTTACTCCGGCAGGGCGGAGGCTACACCTTC.

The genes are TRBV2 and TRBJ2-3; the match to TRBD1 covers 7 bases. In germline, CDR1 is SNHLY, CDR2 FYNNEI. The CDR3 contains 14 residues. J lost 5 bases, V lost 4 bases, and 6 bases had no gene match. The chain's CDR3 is CASSVGTAGDTQYF. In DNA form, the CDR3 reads TGTGCCAGCAGTGTCGGGACAGCAGGAGATACGCAGTATTTT.

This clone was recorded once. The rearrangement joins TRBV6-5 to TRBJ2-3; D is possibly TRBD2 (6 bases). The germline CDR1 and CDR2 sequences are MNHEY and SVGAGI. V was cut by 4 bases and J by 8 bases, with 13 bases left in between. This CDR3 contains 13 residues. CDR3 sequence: CASSLTRGGTQYF. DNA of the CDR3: TGTGCCAGCAGTTTGACTAGAGGTGGTACGCAGTATTTT.

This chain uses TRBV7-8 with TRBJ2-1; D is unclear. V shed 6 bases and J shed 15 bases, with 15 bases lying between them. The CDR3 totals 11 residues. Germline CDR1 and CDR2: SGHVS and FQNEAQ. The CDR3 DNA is TGTGCCAGCAGTTCCGACTGGCAAAGGTTCTTC. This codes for CASSSDWQRFF.

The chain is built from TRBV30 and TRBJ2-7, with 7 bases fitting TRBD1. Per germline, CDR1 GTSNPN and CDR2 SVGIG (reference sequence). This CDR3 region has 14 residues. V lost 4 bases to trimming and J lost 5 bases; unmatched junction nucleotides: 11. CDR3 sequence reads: CAWNLQGFWDEQYF. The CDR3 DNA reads TGTGCCTGGAATCTACAGGGGTTCTGGGACGAGCAGTACTTC.

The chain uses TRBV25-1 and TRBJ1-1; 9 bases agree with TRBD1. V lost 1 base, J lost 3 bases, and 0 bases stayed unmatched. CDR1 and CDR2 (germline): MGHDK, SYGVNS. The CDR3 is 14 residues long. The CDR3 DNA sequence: TGTGCCAGCAGTGAATGGGACAGGGACACTGAAGCTTTCTTT. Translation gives CASSEWDRDTEAFF.

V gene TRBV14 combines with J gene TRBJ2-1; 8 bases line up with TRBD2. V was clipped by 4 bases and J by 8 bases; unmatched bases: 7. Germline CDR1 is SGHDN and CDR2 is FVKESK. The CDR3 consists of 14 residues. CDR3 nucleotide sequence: TGTGCCAGCAGCCGAGGACTAGCTGGTCATGAGCAGTTCTTC. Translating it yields CASSRGLAGHEQFF. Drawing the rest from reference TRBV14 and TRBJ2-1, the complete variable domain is EAGVTQFPSHSVIEKGQTVTLRCDPISGHDNLYWYRRVMGKEIKFLLHFVKESKQDESGMPNNRFLAERTGGTYSTLKVQPAELEDSGVYFCASSRGLAGHEQFFGPGTRLTVL.

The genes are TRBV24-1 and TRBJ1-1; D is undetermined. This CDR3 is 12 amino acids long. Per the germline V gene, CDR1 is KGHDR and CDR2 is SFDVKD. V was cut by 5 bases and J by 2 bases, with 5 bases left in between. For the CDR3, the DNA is TGTGCCACCAGTGGGCCTAACACTGAAGCTTTCTTT. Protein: CATSGPNTEAFF.

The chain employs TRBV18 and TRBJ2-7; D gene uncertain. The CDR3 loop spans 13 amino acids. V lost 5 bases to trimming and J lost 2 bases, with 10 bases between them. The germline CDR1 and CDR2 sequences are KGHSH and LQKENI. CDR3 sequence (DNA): TGTGCCAGCTCAAGTGCCACGGCCTACGAGCAGTACGTC. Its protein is CASSSATAYEQYV.

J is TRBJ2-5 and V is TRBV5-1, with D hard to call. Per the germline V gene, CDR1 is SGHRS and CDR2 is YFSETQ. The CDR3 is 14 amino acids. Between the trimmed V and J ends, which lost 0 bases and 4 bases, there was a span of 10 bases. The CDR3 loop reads CASSLALGVETQYF. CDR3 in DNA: TGCGCCAGCAGCTTGGCCCTAGGCGTAGAGACCCAGTACTTC. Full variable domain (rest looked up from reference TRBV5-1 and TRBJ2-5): KAGVTQTPRYLIKTRGQQVTLSCSPISGHRSVSWYQQTPGQGLQFLFEYFSETQRNKGNFPGRFSGRQFSNSRSEMNVSTLELGDSALYLCASSLALGVETQYFGPGTRLLVL.

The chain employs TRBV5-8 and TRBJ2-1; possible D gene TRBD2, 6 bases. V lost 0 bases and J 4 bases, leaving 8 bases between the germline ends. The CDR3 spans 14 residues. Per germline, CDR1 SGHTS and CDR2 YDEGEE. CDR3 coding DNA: TGTGCCAGCAGCTTGGTTGGGGGGTACAATGAGCAGTTCTTC. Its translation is CASSLVGGYNEQFF.

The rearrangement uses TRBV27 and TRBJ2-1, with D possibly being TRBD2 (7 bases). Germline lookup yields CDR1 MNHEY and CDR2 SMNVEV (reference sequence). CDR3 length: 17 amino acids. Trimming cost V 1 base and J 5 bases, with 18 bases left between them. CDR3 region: CASSLLERGAYNNEQFF. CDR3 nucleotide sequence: TGTGCCAGCAGTTTATTGGAACGGGGGGCGTACAACAATGAGCAGTTCTTC.